Listed below are T cell receptor beta chains from one sample, sequenced in a study of cytomegalovirus exposure and HLA in healthy donors. Here immunoSEQ multiplex PCR was the method, and the copy in TCRdb shows in-frame clones only, minus some. The table has about 200,000 clones, roughly 85% seen once. The specimen sequenced was PBMCs. The receptors were gathered from a woman aged 50 to 65 in good health and CMV-seronegative. Each CDR3 is given without its conserved first and last residue.

V gene: TRBV6-5
J gene: TRBJ1-5
CDR3 protein: ASRRNRYNQPQH

V gene: TRBV2
J gene: TRBJ2-7
CDR3 protein: ASSGGQGAYEQY

V gene: TRBV4-3
J gene: TRBJ2-3
CDR3 protein: ASSQDRLAGEFDTQY

V gene: TRBV30
J gene: TRBJ1-5
CDR3 protein: AWTPSSRVNFPNQPQH

V gene: TRBV28
J gene: TRBJ1-1
CDR3 protein: ASSPGTATEAF

V gene: TRBV5-5
J gene: TRBJ2-3
CDR3 protein: ASSPITDTQY

V gene: TRBV5-3
J gene: TRBJ2-7
CDR3 protein: ARSSGTTYEQY

V gene: TRBV7-9
J gene: TRBJ1-1
CDR3 protein: SRVQRGGGNTEAF

V gene: TRBV10-3
J gene: TRBJ2-1
CDR3 protein: AISEENGSGNEQF

V gene: TRBV2
J gene: TRBJ1-2
CDR3 protein: ASSASQGEAYGYT

V gene: TRBV5-6
J gene: TRBJ2-1
CDR3 protein: ASSRSGSLDNEQF

V gene: TRBV19
J gene: TRBJ1-1
CDR3 protein: ASSIHINTEAF

V gene: TRBV15
J gene: TRBJ1-2
CDR3 protein: ATSREGGWGYT

V gene: TRBV27
J gene: TRBJ2-4
CDR3 protein: ASSLHPDRGLKAKNIQY

V gene: TRBV27
J gene: TRBJ1-6
CDR3 protein: ASSLIGSPLH

V gene: TRBV9
J gene: TRBJ2-5
CDR3 protein: ASSLSRGQETQY

V gene: TRBV7-8
J gene: TRBJ2-1
CDR3 protein: ASSQGGINEQF

V gene: TRBV13
J gene: TRBJ2-5
CDR3 protein: ASSLSGRETQY

V gene: TRBV5-6
J gene: TRBJ2-1
CDR3 protein: ASSEIRTSGHNEQF

V gene: TRBV6-5
J gene: TRBJ2-3
CDR3 protein: ASRAGGGTDTQY

V gene: TRBV10-1
J gene: TRBJ2-1
CDR3 protein: ASRGAGANEQF

V gene: TRBV2
J gene: TRBJ2-7
CDR3 protein: ASSAEGLGEQY

V gene: TRBV5-1
J gene: TRBJ2-6
CDR3 protein: ASSFLTTGTGANVLT

V gene: TRBV6-6
J gene: TRBJ2-7
CDR3 protein: ASSPGTGAEQY

V gene: TRBV27
J gene: TRBJ2-7
CDR3 protein: ASSSGLAGRYEQY

V gene: TRBV5-4
J gene: TRBJ1-2
CDR3 protein: ASRENYGYT

V gene: TRBV14
J gene: TRBJ2-1
CDR3 protein: ASSPPRTSGRVAYNEQF

V gene: TRBV21-1
J gene: TRBJ2-5
CDR3 protein: ASSKRQGALYVGETQY

V gene: TRBV6-5
J gene: TRBJ2-3
CDR3 protein: ASRVLAGATDTQY

V gene: TRBV5-1
J gene: TRBJ2-1
CDR3 protein: ASSWTSGRVNEQF

V gene: TRBV5-1
J gene: TRBJ2-1
CDR3 protein: ASSRTPGGADNEQF

V gene: TRBV19
J gene: TRBJ2-5
CDR3 protein: ASSIGSWIGETQY

V gene: TRBV28
J gene: TRBJ1-4
CDR3 protein: ASSPGVATNEKLF

V gene: TRBV11-2
J gene: TRBJ2-2
CDR3 protein: ASSSPLGQGPGELF

V gene: TRBV4-3
J gene: TRBJ2-1
CDR3 protein: ASSPQPGLAGGREQF

V gene: TRBV27
J gene: TRBJ2-3
CDR3 protein: ASTPRQSLTDTQY

V gene: TRBV10-3
J gene: TRBJ1-2
CDR3 protein: AISELTANYGYT

V gene: TRBV19
J gene: TRBJ2-3
CDR3 protein: ASSMGWRVGVNHTQY

V gene: TRBV4-1
J gene: TRBJ2-3
CDR3 protein: ASSQTVGTDTQY

V gene: TRBV29-1
J gene: TRBJ1-1
CDR3 protein: SVEKRRRWALGTEAF

V gene: TRBV29-1
J gene: TRBJ2-4
CDR3 protein: SVLAGGVKNIQY

V gene: TRBV7-9
J gene: TRBJ2-2
CDR3 protein: ASSLASGRANTGELF

V gene: TRBV28
J gene: TRBJ1-4
CDR3 protein: ASRHGQPRLGLF

V gene: TRBV18
J gene: TRBJ2-1
CDR3 protein: ASSPTSASEQF

V gene: TRBV19
J gene: TRBJ2-7
CDR3 protein: ASNSGTSGTVAYEQY

V gene: TRBV6-1
J gene: TRBJ2-7
CDR3 protein: ASSEVAGGSYEQY

V gene: TRBV5-6
J gene: TRBJ2-7
CDR3 protein: ASSLGTGSGYEQY

V gene: TRBV30
J gene: TRBJ2-7
CDR3 protein: AWSTGTGSYEQY

V gene: TRBV30
J gene: TRBJ1-2
CDR3 protein: AWSLGFWGANYGYT

V gene: TRBV28
J gene: TRBJ2-3
CDR3 protein: ASSILADQGFSTDTQY

V gene: TRBV6-5
J gene: TRBJ2-7
CDR3 protein: ASKALYEQY

V gene: TRBV11-3
J gene: TRBJ2-3
CDR3 protein: ASSFGQGPDTQY

V gene: TRBV27
J gene: TRBJ2-2
CDR3 protein: ASSPRRGNTGELF

V gene: TRBV10-3
J gene: TRBJ1-2
CDR3 protein: AISAQGDYGYT

V gene: TRBV4-1
J gene: TRBJ1-2
CDR3 protein: ASSQDPRTGGTYGYT

V gene: TRBV5-1
J gene: TRBJ2-1
CDR3 protein: ASSSDSSSYNEQF

V gene: TRBV29-1
J gene: TRBJ2-3
CDR3 protein: SVEREQTDTQY